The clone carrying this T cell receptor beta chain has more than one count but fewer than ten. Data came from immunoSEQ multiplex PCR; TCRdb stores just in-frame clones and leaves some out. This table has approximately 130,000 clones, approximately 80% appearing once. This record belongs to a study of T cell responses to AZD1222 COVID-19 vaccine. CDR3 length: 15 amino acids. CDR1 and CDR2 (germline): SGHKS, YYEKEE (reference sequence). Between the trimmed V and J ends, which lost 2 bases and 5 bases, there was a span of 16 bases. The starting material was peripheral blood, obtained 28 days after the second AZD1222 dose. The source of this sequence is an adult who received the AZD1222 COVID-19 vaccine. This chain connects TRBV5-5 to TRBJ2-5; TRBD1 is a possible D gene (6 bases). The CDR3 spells CASSFTGNLMETQYF. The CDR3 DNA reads TGTGCCAGCAGCTTCACAGGGAATTTAATGGAGACCCAGTACTTC.